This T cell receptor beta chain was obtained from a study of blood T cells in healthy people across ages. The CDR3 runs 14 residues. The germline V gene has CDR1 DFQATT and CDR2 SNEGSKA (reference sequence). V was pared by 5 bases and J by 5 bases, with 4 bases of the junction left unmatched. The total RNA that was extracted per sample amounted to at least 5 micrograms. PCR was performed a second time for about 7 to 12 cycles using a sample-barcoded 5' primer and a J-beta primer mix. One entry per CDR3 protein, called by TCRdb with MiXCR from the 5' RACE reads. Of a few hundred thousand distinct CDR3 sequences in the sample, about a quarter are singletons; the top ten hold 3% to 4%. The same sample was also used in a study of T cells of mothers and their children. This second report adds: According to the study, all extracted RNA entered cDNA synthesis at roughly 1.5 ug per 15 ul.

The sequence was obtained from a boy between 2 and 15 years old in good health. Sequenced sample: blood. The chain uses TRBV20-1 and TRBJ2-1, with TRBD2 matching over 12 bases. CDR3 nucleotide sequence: TGCAGTGCTCCGACTAGCGGGGGAAACAATGAGCAGTTCTTC. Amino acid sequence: CSAPTSGGNNEQFF.